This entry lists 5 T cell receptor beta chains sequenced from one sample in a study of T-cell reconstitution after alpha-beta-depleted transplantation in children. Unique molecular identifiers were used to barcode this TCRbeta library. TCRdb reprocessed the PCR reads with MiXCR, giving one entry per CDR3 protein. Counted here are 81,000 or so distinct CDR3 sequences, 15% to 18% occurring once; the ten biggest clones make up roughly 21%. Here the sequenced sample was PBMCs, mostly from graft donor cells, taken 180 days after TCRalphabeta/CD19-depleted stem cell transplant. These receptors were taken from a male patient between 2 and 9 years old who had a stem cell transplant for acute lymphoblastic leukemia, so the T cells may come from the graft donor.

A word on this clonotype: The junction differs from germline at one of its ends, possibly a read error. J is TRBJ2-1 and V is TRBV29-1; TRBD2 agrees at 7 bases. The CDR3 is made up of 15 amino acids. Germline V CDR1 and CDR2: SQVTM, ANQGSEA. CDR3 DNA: TGCAGCGTTGGGGGCGGGGGAACCGTTGGGAATGAGCAGCTCTTC. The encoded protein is CSVGGGGTVGNEQLF.

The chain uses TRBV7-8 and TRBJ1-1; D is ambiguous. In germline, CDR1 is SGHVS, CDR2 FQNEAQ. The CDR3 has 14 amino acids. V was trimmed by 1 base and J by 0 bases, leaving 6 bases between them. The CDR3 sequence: CASSLVSMNTEAFF. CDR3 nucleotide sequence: TGTGCCAGCAGCTTAGTCTCAATGAACACTGAAGCTTTCTTT. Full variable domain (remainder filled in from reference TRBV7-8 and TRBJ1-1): GAGVSQSPRYKVAKRGQDVALRCDPISGHVSLFWYQQALGQGPEFLTYFQNEAQLDKSGLPSDRFFAERPEGSVSTLKIQRTQQEDSAVYLCASSLVSMNTEAFFGQGTRLTVV.

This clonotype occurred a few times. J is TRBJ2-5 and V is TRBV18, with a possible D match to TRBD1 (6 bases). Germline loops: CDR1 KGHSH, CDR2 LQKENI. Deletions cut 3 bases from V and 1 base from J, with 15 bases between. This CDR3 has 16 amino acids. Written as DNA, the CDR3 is TGTGCCAGCTCACCCACACAAGAAGGGGGCCAAGAGACCCAGTACTTC. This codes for CASSPTQEGGQETQYF.

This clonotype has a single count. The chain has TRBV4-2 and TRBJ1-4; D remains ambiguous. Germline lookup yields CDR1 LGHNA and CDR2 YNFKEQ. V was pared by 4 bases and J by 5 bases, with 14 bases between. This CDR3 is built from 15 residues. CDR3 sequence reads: CASSPSIGENEKLFF. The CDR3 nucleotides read TGTGCCAGCAGCCCCAGTATTGGAGAAAATGAAAAACTGTTTTTT.

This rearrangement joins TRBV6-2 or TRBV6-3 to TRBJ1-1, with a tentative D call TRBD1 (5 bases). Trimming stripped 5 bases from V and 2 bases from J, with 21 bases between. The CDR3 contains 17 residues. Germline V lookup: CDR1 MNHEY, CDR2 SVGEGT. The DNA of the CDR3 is TGTGCCAGCAGTGAGCCCGGGACGGTTGGCCTAAACACTGAAGCTTTCTTT. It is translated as CASSEPGTVGLNTEAFF.